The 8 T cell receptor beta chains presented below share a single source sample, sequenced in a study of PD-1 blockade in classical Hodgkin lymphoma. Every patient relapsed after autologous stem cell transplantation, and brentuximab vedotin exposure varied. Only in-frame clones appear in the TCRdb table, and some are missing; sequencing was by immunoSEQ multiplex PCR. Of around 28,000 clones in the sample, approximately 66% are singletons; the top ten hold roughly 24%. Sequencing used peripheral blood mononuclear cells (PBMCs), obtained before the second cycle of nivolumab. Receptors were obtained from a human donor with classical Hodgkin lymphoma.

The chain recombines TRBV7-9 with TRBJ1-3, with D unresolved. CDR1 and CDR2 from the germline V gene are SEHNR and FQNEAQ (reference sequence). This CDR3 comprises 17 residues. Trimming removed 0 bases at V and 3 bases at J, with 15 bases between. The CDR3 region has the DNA TGTGCCAGCAGCTTAGCGCTAGGGCAGACCCGTGGAAACACCATATATTTT. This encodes CASSLALGQTRGNTIYF.

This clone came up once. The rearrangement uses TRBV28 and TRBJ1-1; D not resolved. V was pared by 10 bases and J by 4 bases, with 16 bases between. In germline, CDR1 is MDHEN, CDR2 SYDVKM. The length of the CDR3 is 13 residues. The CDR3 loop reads CATVWPGSTEAFF. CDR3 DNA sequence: TGTGCCACCGTCTGGCCGGGGAGCACTGAAGCTTTCTTT. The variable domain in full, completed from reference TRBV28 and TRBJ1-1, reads DVKVTQSSRYLVKRTGEKVFLECVQDMDHENMFWYRQDPGLGLRLIYFSYDVKMKEKGDIPEGYSVSREKKERFSLILESASTNQTSMYLCATVWPGSTEAFFGQGTRLTVV.

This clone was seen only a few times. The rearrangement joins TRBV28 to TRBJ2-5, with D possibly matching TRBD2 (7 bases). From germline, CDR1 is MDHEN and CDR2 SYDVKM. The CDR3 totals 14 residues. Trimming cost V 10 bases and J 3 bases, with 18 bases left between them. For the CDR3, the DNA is TGTGCCACCTTTCTTAGGGGGAGGGAAGAGACCCAGTACTTC. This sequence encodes CATFLRGREETQYF.

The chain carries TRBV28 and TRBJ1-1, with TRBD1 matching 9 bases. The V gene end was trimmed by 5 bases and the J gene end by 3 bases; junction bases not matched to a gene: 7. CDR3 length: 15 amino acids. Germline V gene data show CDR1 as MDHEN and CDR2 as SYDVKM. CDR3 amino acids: CASSIIGQGYTEAFF. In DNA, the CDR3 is TGTGCCAGCAGTATAATAGGACAGGGGTACACTGAAGCTTTCTTT.

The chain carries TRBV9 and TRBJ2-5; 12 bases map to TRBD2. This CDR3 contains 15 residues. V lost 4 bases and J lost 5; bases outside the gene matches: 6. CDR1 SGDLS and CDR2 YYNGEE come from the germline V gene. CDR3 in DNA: TGTGCCAGCAGCAAGGGACTAGCGGGCGTGGAGACCCAGTACTTC. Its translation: CASSKGLAGVETQYF.

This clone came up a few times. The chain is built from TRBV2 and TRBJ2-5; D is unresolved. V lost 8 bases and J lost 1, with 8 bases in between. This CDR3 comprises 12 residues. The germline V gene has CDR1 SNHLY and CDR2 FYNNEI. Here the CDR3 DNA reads TGTGCCAGCTTACTCGTCCAAGAGACCCAGTACTTC. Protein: CASLLVQETQYF.

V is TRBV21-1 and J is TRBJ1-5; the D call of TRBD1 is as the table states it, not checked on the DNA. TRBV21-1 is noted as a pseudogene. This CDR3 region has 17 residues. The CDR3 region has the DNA TGTGCCAGCAGCAAAGATAGGGGAAGGGGTCTCAATCAGCCCCAGCATTTT. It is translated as CASSKDRGRGLNQPQHF.

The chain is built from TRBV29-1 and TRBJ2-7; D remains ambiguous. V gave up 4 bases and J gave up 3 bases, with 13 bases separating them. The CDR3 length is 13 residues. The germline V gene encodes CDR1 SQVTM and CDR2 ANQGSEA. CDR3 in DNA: TGCAGCGTTGCCCCGACCCTGAACTACGAGCAGTACTTC. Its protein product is CSVAPTLNYEQYF.